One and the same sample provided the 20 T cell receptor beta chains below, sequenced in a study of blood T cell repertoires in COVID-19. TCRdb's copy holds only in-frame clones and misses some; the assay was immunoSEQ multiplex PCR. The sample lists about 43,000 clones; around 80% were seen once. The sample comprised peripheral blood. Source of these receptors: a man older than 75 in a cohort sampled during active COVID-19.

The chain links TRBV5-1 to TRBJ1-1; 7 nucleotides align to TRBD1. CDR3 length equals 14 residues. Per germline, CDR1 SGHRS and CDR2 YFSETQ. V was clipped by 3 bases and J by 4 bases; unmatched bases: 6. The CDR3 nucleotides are TGCGCCAGCAGCTCCCGGGACAGTACCACTGAAGCTTTCTTT. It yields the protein CASSSRDSTTEAFF.

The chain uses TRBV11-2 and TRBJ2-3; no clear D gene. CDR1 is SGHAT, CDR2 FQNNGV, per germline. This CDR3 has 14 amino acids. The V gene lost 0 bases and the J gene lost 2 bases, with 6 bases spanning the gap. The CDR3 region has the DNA TGTGCCAGCAGCTTAGAACAGTTCACAGATACGCAGTATTTT. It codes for CASSLEQFTDTQYF.

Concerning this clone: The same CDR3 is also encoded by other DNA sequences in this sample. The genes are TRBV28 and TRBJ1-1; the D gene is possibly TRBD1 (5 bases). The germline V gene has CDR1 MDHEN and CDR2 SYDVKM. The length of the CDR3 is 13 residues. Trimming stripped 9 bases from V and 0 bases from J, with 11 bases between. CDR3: CASIRQLNTEAFF. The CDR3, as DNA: TGTGCCAGTATTCGACAGCTGAACACTGAAGCTTTCTTT.

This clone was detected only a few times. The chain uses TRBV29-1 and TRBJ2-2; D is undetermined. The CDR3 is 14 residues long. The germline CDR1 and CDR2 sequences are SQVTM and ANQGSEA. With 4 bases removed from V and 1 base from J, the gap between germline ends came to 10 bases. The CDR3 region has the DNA TGCAGCGTTGTATTCTCGGGGAACACCGGGGAGCTGTTTTTT. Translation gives CSVVFSGNTGELFF.

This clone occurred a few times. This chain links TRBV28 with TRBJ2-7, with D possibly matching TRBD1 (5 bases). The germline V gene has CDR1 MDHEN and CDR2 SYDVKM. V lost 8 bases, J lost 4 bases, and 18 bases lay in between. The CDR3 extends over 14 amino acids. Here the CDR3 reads CASHWATDRYEQYF. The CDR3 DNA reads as TGTGCCAGCCATTGGGCGACAGATAGGTACGAGCAGTACTTC. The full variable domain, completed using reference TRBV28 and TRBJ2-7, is DVKVTQSSRYLVKRTGEKVFLECVQDMDHENMFWYRQDPGLGLRLIYFSYDVKMKEKGDIPEGYSVSREKKERFSLILESASTNQTSMYLCASHWATDRYEQYFGPGTRLTVT.

The DNA for the CDR3 is TGCAGCGTTGTACTAGCCAAAAACATTCAGTACTTC. Protein sequence: CSVVLAKNIQYF. The V call is TRBV29-1, the J call TRBJ2-4; D is unclear. The germline CDR1 and CDR2 sequences are SQVTM and ANQGSEA. Between the trimmed V and J ends, which lost 4 bases and 0 bases, there was a span of 4 bases. This CDR3 comprises 12 residues.

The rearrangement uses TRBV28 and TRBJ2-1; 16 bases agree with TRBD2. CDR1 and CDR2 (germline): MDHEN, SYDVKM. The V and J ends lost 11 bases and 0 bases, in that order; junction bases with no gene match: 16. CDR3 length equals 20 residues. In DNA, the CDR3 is TGTGCCGCCCCCTTGTCTCCGGGACTAGCGGGAGGGGACTCCTACAATGAGCAGTTCTTC. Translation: CAAPLSPGLAGGDSYNEQFF.

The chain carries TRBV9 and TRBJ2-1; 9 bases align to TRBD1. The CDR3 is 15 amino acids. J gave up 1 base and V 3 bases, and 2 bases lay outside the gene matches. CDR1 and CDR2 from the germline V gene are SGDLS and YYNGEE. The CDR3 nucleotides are TGTGCCAGCAGCGAGACAGGGGGGTCCTACAATGAGCAGTTCTTC. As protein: CASSETGGSYNEQFF.

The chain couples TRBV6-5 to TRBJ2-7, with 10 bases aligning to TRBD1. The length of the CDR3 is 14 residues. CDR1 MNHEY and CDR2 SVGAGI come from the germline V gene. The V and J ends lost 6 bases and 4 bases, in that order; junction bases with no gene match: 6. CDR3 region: CASSPGQGLYEQYF. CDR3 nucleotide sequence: TGTGCCAGCAGCCCGGGACAGGGGTTATACGAGCAGTACTTC.

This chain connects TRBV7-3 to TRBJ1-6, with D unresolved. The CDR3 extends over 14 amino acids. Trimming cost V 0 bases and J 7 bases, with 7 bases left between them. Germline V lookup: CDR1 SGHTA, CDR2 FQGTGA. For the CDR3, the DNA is TGTGCCAGCAGCTTAACGTCGGGGAATTCACCCCTCCACTTT. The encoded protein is CASSLTSGNSPLHF.

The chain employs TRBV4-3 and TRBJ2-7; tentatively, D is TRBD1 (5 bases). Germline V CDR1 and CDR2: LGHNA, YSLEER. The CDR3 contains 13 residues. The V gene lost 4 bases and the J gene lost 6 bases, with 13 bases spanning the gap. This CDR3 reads CASSRKGVPEQYF. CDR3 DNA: TGCGCCAGCAGCCGAAAAGGGGTTCCCGAGCAGTACTTC.

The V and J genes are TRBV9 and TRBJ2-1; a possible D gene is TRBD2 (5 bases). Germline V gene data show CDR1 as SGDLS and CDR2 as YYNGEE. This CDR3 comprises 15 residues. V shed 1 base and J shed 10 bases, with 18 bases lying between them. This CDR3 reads CASSVSGIGPGEQFF. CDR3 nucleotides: TGTGCCAGCAGCGTATCTGGCATTGGCCCGGGGGAGCAGTTCTTC.

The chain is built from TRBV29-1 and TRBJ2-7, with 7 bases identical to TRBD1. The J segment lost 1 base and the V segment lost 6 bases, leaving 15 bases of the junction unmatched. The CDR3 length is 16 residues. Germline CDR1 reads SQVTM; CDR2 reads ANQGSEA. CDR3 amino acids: CSVAVPRDSESYEQYF. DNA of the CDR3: TGCAGCGTCGCCGTGCCAAGGGACAGTGAGTCCTACGAGCAGTACTTC.

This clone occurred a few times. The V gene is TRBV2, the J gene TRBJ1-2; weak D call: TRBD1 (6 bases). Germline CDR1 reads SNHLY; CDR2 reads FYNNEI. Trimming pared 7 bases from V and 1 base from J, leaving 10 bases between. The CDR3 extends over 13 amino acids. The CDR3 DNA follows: TGTGCCAGCACCGCGGACAGTAACTATGGCTACACCTTC. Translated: CASTADSNYGYTF.

In DNA, the CDR3 is TGTGCCAGCAGCTTTTCGCGGAACAATGAGCAGTTCTTC. It yields the protein CASSFSRNNEQFF. The genes are TRBV7-2 and TRBJ2-1; D is uncertain. Germline V lookup: CDR1 SGHTA, CDR2 FQGNSA. Trimming cost V 3 bases and J 5 bases, with 8 bases left between them. This CDR3 has 13 amino acids.

The CDR3 nucleotides read TGTGCCAGCAGCCCCTACAGTTCAACTAATGAAAAACTGTTTTTT. Translated, it gives CASSPYSSTNEKLFF. J is TRBJ1-4 and V is TRBV14; D gene ambiguous. Germline V gene data show CDR1 as SGHDN and CDR2 as FVKESK. The germline V and J ends were trimmed by 4 bases and 0 bases, with 9 bases remaining between them. The CDR3 runs to 15 residues.

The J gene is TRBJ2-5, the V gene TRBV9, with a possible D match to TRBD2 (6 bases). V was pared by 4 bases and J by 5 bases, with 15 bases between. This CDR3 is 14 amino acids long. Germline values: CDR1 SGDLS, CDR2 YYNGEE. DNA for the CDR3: TGTGCCAGCAGCCCGCGGGGTACGAGGGAGACCCAGTACTTC. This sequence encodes CASSPRGTRETQYF.

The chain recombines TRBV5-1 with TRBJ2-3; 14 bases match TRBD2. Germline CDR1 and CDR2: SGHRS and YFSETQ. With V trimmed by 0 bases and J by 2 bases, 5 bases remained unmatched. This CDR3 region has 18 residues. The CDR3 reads CASSLGGLAGGVTDTQYF. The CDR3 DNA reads TGCGCCAGCAGCTTGGGTGGACTAGCGGGAGGTGTCACAGATACGCAGTATTTT.

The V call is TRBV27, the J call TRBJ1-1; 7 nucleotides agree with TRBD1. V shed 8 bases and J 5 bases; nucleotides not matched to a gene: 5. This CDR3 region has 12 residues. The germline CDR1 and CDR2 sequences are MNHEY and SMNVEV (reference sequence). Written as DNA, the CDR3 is TGTGCCAGCGGCAACAGGGGAACTGAAGCTTTCTTT. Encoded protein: CASGNRGTEAFF.

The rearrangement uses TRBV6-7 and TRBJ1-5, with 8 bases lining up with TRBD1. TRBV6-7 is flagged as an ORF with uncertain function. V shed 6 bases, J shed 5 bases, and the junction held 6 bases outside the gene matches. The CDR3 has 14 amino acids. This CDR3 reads CASSLTGGDQPQHF. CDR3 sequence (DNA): TGTGCCAGCAGCCTAACAGGGGGAGATCAGCCCCAGCATTTT.